The rows below give T cell receptor beta chains drawn from one sample of a study of Ad26.COV2.S vaccination and SARS-CoV-2 variants. Sequencing used immunoSEQ multiplex PCR; TCRdb keeps in-frame clones, though not all of them. This sample yields some 330,000 clones, of which roughly 90% are seen a single time; 4.5% to 5.5% belongs to the top ten. The sample was peripheral blood, taken in a trial of Ad26.COV2.S vaccine versus placebo. These TCRs come from a person aged 18-60 years who received the Ad26.COV2.S COVID-19 vaccine or a placebo. CDR3s include the opening cysteine and the closing phenylalanine or tryptophan. Each record gives: V gene, clone size, J gene, D gene, CDR3 DNA, CDR3 protein. The D gene is left open where the match is weak. A row's size may be missing; if present it is once, few, many or a size class.

TRBV4-1	.	TRBJ1-6	.	TGCGCCAGCAGCCGAGAAGAGCCCGACAGGCCCTTCGTCAGCTCCTATAATTCACCCCTCCACTTT	CASSREEPDRPFVSSYNSPLHF
TRBV18	.	TRBJ1-4	.	TGTGCCAGCTCACCACAGTGGGGAGCAACTAATGAAAAACTGTTTTTT	CASSPQWGATNEKLFF
TRBV7-3	.	TRBJ2-3	TRBD2	TGTGCCAGCAGCTCGCATGCGGGAGGGCCTCCGTATTTT	CASSSHAGGPPYF
TRBV28	.	TRBJ2-7	TRBD2	TGTGCCAGCAGTTCTCTAGCGGGGGGGCAGTACGAGCAGTACTTC	CASSSLAGGQYEQYF
TRBV12-5	.	TRBJ2-2	.	TGTGCTAGTGGTTTAGCCGTGGGGGTGAACACCGGGGAGCTGTTTTTT	CASGLAVGVNTGELFF
TRBV29-1	.	TRBJ2-6	TRBD2	TGCAGCGTTGAAAGTCGCGGGGGGCGGGTCTCTGGGGCCAACGTCCTGACTTTC	CSVESRGGRVSGANVLTF
TRBV19	once	TRBJ2-3	.	TGTGCCAGTAGTATCTTGGGTTTAGGTCTAGCGAGTAGCACAGATACGCAGTATTTT	CASSILGLGLASSTDTQYF
TRBV7-6	.	TRBJ1-1	.	TGTGCCAGCAGCCATGGGGGATATAACACTGAAGCTTTCTTT	CASSHGGYNTEAFF
TRBV19	.	TRBJ2-3	.	TGTGCCACCATGGGGGGACAGATCACAGATACGCAGTATTTT	CATMGGQITDTQYF
TRBV6-5	.	TRBJ1-5	.	TGTGCCAGCAGAGAGGGCCCGGGGGGTCAGCCCCAGCATTTT	CASREGPGGQPQHF
TRBV5-6	.	TRBJ2-5	TRBD1	TGTGCCAGCAGCCTCCCGACAGGGGTCCAAGAGACCCAGTACTTC	CASSLPTGVQETQYF
TRBV5-6	.	TRBJ2-2	.	TGTGCCAGCAGCATTCTAAGGACGGTCGCGAACACCGGGGAGCTGTTTTTT	CASSILRTVANTGELFF
TRBV11-2	.	TRBJ2-2	TRBD2	TGTGCCAGCAGCTCACTCCGGGGGGGAACCGGGGAGCTGTTTTTT	CASSSLRGGTGELFF
TRBV19	few	TRBJ1-6	TRBD1	TGTGCCAGTAGTCCGGGACAGGGGAGGGATTCACCCCTCCACTTT	CASSPGQGRDSPLHF
TRBV12-3/TRBV12-4	.	TRBJ1-4	.	TGTGCCAGCAATAGGGCAACTAATGAAAAACTGTTTTTT	CASNRATNEKLFF
TRBV19	once	TRBJ2-2	TRBD1	TGTGCCAGTAGGACAGGGTTTAACACCGGGGAGCTGTTTTTT	CASRTGFNTGELFF
TRBV7-2	.	TRBJ2-1	.	TGTGCCAGCGGACCAAGGTGGGGCCCCATCAATGAGCAGTTCTTC	CASGPRWGPINEQFF
TRBV4-1	.	TRBJ1-5	.	TGCGCCAGCAGCCAAGATAATCAGCCCCAGCATTTT	CASSQDNQPQHF
TRBV24-1	.	TRBJ2-3	TRBD1	TGTGCCACCAGTGATCCACAGGGGGCGGGTGGAACAGATACGCAGTATTTT	CATSDPQGAGGTDTQYF
TRBV12-3/TRBV12-4	once	TRBJ2-1	.	TGTGCCAGCAGTTTATTTTCCAATGAGCAGTTCTTC	CASSLFSNEQFF
TRBV6-2/TRBV6-3	.	TRBJ1-1	.	TGTGCCAGCAGTCCCTTCGCAGGCGAAGCTTTCTTT	CASSPFAGEAFF
TRBV29-1	.	TRBJ2-1	.	TGCAGCGCCGTCGAGTCCTACAATGAGCAGTTCTTC	CSAVESYNEQFF
TRBV10-3	.	TRBJ2-1	.	TGTGCCATCAGCCAAGACCAGGGCTGGAATGAGCAGTTCTTC	CAISQDQGWNEQFF
TRBV27	.	TRBJ2-1	.	TGTGCCAGCAGTTTAAAACCGAGGAGCTCCTACAATGAGCAGTTCTTC	CASSLKPRSSYNEQFF
TRBV5-5	.	TRBJ2-2	.	TGTGCCAGCAGCGTTGGACAGTTGAACACCGGGGAGCTGTTTTTT	CASSVGQLNTGELFF
TRBV19	.	TRBJ1-6	.	TGTGCCAGTAGTGAGGGCTTACTCGATAATTCACCCCTCCACTTT	CASSEGLLDNSPLHF
TRBV15	few	TRBJ1-5	.	TGTGCCACCAGCAGAGAGGTATCGGATCAGCCCCAGCATTTT	CATSREVSDQPQHF
TRBV19	.	TRBJ1-2	.	TGTGCCAGTAGAAGGGCGGGGACTAACTATGGCTACACCTTC	CASRRAGTNYGYTF
TRBV20-1	.	TRBJ1-2	.	TGCAGTGCTGGGGGCCCCTATGGCTACACCTTC	CSAGGPYGYTF
TRBV9	.	TRBJ1-5	.	TGTGCCAGCAGCGTAGGGCTATGGGGCAATCAGCCCCAGCATTTT	CASSVGLWGNQPQHF
TRBV19	.	TRBJ2-1	TRBD2	TGTGCCAGTAGTATGCTAGCGGGGGGGATCAATGAGCAGTTCTTC	CASSMLAGGINEQFF
TRBV20-1	.	TRBJ2-3	.	TGCAGTGCCCTAACCCAGGATACGCAGTATTTT	CSALTQDTQYF
TRBV9	.	TRBJ1-1	TRBD1	TGTGCCAGCAGCGTGACGGGGACAGCGAACACTGAAGCTTTCTTT	CASSVTGTANTEAFF
TRBV4-3	.	TRBJ1-1	.	TGCGCCAGCCGAGGGGCAACGAACACTGAAGCTTTCTTT	CASRGATNTEAFF
TRBV28	.	TRBJ2-2	TRBD1	TGTGCCAGCAGTCTAGGGGGCCCGACTCGGAACACCGGGGAGCTGTTTTTT	CASSLGGPTRNTGELFF
TRBV6-2/TRBV6-3	.	TRBJ1-5	.	TGTGCCAGCAGTTCCGGGACGGAGTATAGCAATCAGCCCCAGCATTTT	CASSSGTEYSNQPQHF
TRBV7-2	.	TRBJ1-5	.	TGTGCCAGCAGCTTAATGTCGGAGGCTTACAATCAGCCCCAGCATTTT	CASSLMSEAYNQPQHF
TRBV7-3	few	TRBJ2-1	TRBD2	TGTGCCAGCAGCTTACTAGCGGGAGAGGTTAATGAGCAGTTCTTC	CASSLLAGEVNEQFF
TRBV27	.	TRBJ1-2	TRBD1	TGTGCCAGCAGTACGCGGACAGGGGCTGGTGGCTACACCTTC	CASSTRTGAGGYTF
TRBV9	.	TRBJ1-2	.	TGTGCCAGCAGCCCCCCCGGAGGGTTTGGCTACACCTTC	CASSPPGGFGYTF
TRBV3-1/TRBV3-2	.	TRBJ1-1	TRBD1	TGTGCCAGCAGCCTCAGGGGGCAGTGGGTCACTGAAGCTTTCTTT	CASSLRGQWVTEAFF
TRBV3-1/TRBV3-2	.	TRBJ2-1	TRBD2	TGTGCCAGCAGCCAAGGGGCTAGCGGGGGGGCGAGGGACAATGAGCAGTTCTTC	CASSQGASGGARDNEQFF
TRBV15	.	TRBJ2-1	.	TGTGCCACCAGTACTAGCCCCTCCTACAATGAGCAGTTCTTC	CATSTSPSYNEQFF
TRBV7-8	.	TRBJ2-1	.	TGTGCCAGCAGCTTAGGAGATAATGAGCAGTTCTTC	CASSLGDNEQFF
TRBV10-3	.	TRBJ1-3	.	TGTGCCATCAGTGAGGGGCAGGTCTTCTCTGGAAACACCATATATTTT	CAISEGQVFSGNTIYF
TRBV11-2	.	TRBJ1-1	TRBD1	TGTGCCAGCAGCCACTGGGACAGGGGGCCCGGGGTTTTCTTT	CASSHWDRGPGVFF
TRBV6-5	.	TRBJ2-1	TRBD1	TGTGCCAGCACCCCAGAGGGGGCATACAATGAGCAGTTCTTC	CASTPEGAYNEQFF
TRBV11-3	.	TRBJ2-1	TRBD2	TGTGCCAGCAGCTTAAGTAGAGCGGGGAGCTCCTACAATGAGCAGTTCTTC	CASSLSRAGSSYNEQFF
TRBV19	.	TRBJ1-5	.	TGTGCCAGTAGTCCCAGGGGAGGACAGCCCCAGCATTTT	CASSPRGGQPQHF